This T cell receptor beta chain was found in a study of CD8 T cells in ankylosing spondylitis. Each TCR beta library was made by quantitative 5'-RACE that incorporated molecular barcodes. TCRdb recomputed calls from the 5' RACE reads with MiXCR, one row per CDR3 protein. Of 200,000 to 250,000 distinct CDR3 sequences in the sample, approximately 16% are singletons; the top ten hold under 45%. Overall study findings and caveats: A motif of seven or eight highly homologous TCR beta variants was seen as apparently characteristic of ankylosing spondylitis blood. Disease-linked clones were found to be CD8+ and relatively rare in peripheral blood. Researchers reportedly found disease-linked clones significantly enriched in matched ankylosing spondylitis synovial fluid.

The germline V gene encodes CDR1 SGHAT and CDR2 FQNNGV. V lost 0 bases, J lost 5 bases, and 13 bases lay in between. The CDR3 consists of 15 residues. This clonotype was counted a few times. Antigen unknown. The sequenced material came from blood, either unsorted or a sorted T cell fraction (not recorded which). The TCR comes from a male donor with ankylosing spondylitis. This sequence joins TRBV11-2 and TRBJ2-5; no reliable D call. CDR3 DNA sequence: TGTGCCAGCAGCTTAGATTGGGCCCGCCGGGAGACCCAGTACTTC. Protein: CASSLDWARRETQYF. The full variable domain, its missing parts supplied by reference TRBV11-2 and TRBJ2-5, is EAGVAQSPRYKIIEKRQSVAFWCNPISGHATLYWYQQILGQGPKLLIQFQNNGVVDDSQLPKDRFSAERLKGVDSTLKIQPAKLEDSAVYLCASSLDWARRETQYFGPGTRLLVL.